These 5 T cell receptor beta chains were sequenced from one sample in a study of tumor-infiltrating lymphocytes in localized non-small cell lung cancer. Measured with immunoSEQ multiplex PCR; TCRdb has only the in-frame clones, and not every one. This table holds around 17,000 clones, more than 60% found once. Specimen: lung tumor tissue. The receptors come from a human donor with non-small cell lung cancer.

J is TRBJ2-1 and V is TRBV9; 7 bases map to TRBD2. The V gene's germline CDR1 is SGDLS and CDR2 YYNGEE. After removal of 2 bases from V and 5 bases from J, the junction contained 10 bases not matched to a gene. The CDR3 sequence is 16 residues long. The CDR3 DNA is TGTGCCAGCAGCGTCGGGGCGGGAGCCCAGGACAATGAGCAGTTCTTC. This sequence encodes CASSVGAGAQDNEQFF.

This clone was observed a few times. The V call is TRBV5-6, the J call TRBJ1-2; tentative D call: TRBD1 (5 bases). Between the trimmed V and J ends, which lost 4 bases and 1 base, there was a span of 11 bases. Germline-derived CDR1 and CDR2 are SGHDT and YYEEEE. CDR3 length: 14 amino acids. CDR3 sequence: CASSLRRGNYGYTF. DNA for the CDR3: TGTGCCAGCAGCCTGAGGAGGGGTAACTATGGCTACACCTTC.

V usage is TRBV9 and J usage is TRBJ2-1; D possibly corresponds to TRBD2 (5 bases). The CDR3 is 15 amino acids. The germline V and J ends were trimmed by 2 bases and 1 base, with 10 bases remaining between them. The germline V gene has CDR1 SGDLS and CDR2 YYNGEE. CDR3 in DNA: TGTGCCAGCAGCGTCGCGGAGGCTTCCTACAATGAGCAGTTCTTC. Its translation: CASSVAEASYNEQFF. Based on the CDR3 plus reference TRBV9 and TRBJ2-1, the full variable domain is DSGVTQTPKHLITATGQRVTLRCSPRSGDLSVYWYQQSLDQGLQFLIQYYNGEERAKGNILERFSAQQFPDLHSELNLSSLELGDSALYFCASSVAEASYNEQFFGPGTRLTVL.

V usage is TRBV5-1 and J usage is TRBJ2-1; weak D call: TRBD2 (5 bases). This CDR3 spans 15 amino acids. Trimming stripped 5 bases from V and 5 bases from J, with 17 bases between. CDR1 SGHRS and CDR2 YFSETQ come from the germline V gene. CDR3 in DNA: TGCGCCAGCAGGGGAGAGCTCGGTATAAACAATGAGCAGTTCTTC. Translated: CASRGELGINNEQFF.

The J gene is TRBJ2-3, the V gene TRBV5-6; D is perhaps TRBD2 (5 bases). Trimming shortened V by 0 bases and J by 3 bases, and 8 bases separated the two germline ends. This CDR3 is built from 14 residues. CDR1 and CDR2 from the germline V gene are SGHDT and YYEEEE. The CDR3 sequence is CASSLGLRTDTQYF. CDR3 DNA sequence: TGTGCCAGCAGCTTGGGACTACGGACAGATACGCAGTATTTT.